This TCR beta chain emerged from a study of shared clonotypes between healthy human individuals. Around 32,000 T cell genomes, or approximately 300 ng DNA, went into unsorted PBMC replicate PCRs. The assay was immunoSEQ multiplex PCR, and TCRdb's table has in-frame clones only and misses some. The table has around 450,000 clones, roughly 77% seen once. Samples left unsorted employed approximately 90 million PBMCs for genomic DNA. In regard to this clone: The antigen is not known.

Study-wide points: The donor pool, a small one, limited the genetic and exposure-history diversity represented.

V was pared by 7 bases and J by 2 bases, with 6 bases of the junction left unmatched. In germline, CDR1 is SNHLY, CDR2 FYNNEI. This CDR3 has 15 residues. Source material: PBMCs. The source of this sequence is a middle-aged woman in good health. Some clones in this sample may be carry-over from other donors' samples. The genes are TRBV2 and TRBJ2-2, with 8 bases fitting TRBD2. CDR3 sequence reads: CASTLAGINTGELFF. CDR3 DNA sequence: TGTGCCAGCACCCTAGCGGGCATCAACACCGGGGAGCTGTTTTTT. Variable domain in full (rest from reference TRBV2 and TRBJ2-2): EPEVTQTPSHQVTQMGQEVILRCVPISNHLYFYWYRQILGQKVEFLVSFYNNEISEKSEIFDDQFSVERPDGSNFTLKIRSTKLEDSAMYFCASTLAGINTGELFFGEGSRLTVL.